Listed below are T cell receptor beta chains from one sample, sequenced in a study of monozygotic twins with inflammatory bowel disease. TCRdb re-called the 5' RACE reads; one entry per CDR3 protein, DNA not given. In total, the table holds 110,000 to 150,000 distinct CDR3 sequences. Material: blood. Receptors were obtained from a human donor with ulcerative colitis or Crohn's disease, or a healthy co-twin of an affected twin (not recorded which). Each CDR3 is given with its conserved first and last residue.

TRBV29-1	TRBJ1-1	CSVPRGTGVTDAFF
TRBV15	TRBJ1-5	CATSRGGGNQPQHF
TRBV11-2	TRBJ1-1	CASSLIGTGEYTEAFF
TRBV5-1	TRBJ2-1	CASSLVEGRTYNEQFF
TRBV5-5	TRBJ2-1	CASSLDAGLGEQFF
TRBV18	TRBJ2-5	CASSPPVFQETQYF
TRBV5-1	TRBJ1-5	CASSVEGGPQHF
TRBV18	TRBJ2-1	CASSPGLAGGLEQFF
TRBV5-4	TRBJ2-1	CASSSDQTGYYNEQFF
TRBV7-9	TRBJ2-3	CASSLLAGGQDTQYF
TRBV6-5	TRBJ2-7	CASSSAGAEQGAYEQYF
TRBV28	TRBJ2-7	CASSSGPSSYEQYF